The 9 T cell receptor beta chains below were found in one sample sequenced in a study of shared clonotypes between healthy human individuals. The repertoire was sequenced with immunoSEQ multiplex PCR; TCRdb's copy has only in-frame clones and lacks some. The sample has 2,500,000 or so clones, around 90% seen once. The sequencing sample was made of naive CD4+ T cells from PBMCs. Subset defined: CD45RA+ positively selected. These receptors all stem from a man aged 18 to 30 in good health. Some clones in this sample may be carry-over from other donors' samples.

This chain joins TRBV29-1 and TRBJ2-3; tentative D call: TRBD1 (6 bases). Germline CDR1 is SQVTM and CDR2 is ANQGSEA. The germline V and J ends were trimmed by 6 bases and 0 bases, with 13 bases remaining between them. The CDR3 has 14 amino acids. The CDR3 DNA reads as TGCAGCGTAAGACAGGCCTATAGCACAGATACGCAGTATTTT. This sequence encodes CSVRQAYSTDTQYF.

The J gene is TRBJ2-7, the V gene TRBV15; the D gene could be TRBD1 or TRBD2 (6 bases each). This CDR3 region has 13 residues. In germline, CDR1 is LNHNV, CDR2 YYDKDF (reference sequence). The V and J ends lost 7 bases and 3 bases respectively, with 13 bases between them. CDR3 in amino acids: CATTRGRDYEQYF. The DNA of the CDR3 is TGTGCCACCACCCGGGGGCGCGACTACGAGCAGTACTTC.

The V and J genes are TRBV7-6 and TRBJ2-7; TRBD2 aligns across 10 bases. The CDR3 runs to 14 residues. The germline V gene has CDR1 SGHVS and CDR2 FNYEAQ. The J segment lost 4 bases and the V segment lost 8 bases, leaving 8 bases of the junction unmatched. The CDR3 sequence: CASGTSAPFYEQYF. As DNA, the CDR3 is TGTGCCAGCGGGACTAGCGCCCCCTTTTACGAGCAGTACTTC.

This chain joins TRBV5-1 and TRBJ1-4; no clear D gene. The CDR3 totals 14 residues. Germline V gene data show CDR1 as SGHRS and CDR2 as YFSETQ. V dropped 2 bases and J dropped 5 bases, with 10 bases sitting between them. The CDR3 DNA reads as TGCGCCAGCAGCTTAAACACGGGGAATGAAAAACTGTTTTTT. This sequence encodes CASSLNTGNEKLFF.

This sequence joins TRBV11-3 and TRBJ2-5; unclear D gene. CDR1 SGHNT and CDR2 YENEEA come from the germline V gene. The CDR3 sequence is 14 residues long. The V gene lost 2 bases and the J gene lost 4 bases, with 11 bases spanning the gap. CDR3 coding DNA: TGTGCCAGCAGCTTAACCGGCAGTACAGAGACCCAGTACTTC. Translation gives CASSLTGSTETQYF.

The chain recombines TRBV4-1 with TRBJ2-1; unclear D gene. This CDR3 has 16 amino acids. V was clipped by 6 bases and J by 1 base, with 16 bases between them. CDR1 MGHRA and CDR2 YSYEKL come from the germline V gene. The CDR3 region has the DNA TGCGCCAGCAGGCCGGAGCAAATCCGATCCTACAATGAGCAGTTCTTC. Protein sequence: CASRPEQIRSYNEQFF.

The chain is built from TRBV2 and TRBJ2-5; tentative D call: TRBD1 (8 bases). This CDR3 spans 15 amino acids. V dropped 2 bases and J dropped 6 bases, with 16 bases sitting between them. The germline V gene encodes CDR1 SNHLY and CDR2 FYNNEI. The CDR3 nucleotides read TGTGCCAGCAGTGAAACCTCACAGGGGGGGAAGACCCAGTACTTC. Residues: CASSETSQGGKTQYF.

CDR3 nucleotide sequence: TGTGCCAGCAGGCGGCTCCCGGGGGACATTCAGTACTTC. As protein: CASRRLPGDIQYF. The chain has TRBV2 and TRBJ2-4, with TRBD2 as a possible D gene (6 bases). This CDR3 has 13 amino acids. Germline V gene data show CDR1 as SNHLY and CDR2 as FYNNEI. V gave up 6 bases and J gave up 8 bases, with 14 bases separating them.

The CDR3 loop reads CAWGGQGSWDTQYF. The CDR3 bases are TGTGCCTGGGGGGGTCAGGGCAGCTGGGATACGCAGTATTTT. V gene TRBV6-1 combines with J gene TRBJ2-3, with 7 positions matching TRBD2. The junction had 14 bases not matched to a gene; V was cut back by 11 bases and J by 6 bases. The V gene's germline CDR1 is MNHNS and CDR2 SASEGT. This CDR3 has 14 residues.